This passage covers 14 T cell receptor beta chains from one sample sequenced in a study of CD8+ T cells in alopecia areata. cDNA serving as the sequencing template came from extracted, reverse transcribed RNA. The repertoire was sequenced with immunoSEQ multiplex PCR; TCRdb's copy has only in-frame clones and lacks some. Among some 180,000 clones listed, 50% to 70% were seen once. Sample: CD4+ T cells sorted from blood, taken at week 0. These receptors were collected from a human donor with alopecia areata.

The chain employs TRBV4-3 and TRBJ2-6; TRBD2 might be the D (5 bases). Per the germline V gene, CDR1 is LGHNA and CDR2 is YSLEER. The CDR3 spans 15 residues. V lost 1 base and J 4 bases, leaving 8 bases between the germline ends. CDR3 in DNA: TGCGCCAGCAGCCAAGGAGGGTTCGGGGCCAACGTCCTGACTTTC. Protein sequence: CASSQGGFGANVLTF.

This clone has only a few counts. This chain uses TRBV4-3 with TRBJ2-1; tentatively, D is TRBD2 (6 bases). The V end was cut by 2 bases, the J end by 10 bases, with 12 bases between. The CDR3 is made up of 13 amino acids. CDR1 LGHNA and CDR2 YSLEER come from the germline V gene. The CDR3 reads CASSQRLVGEQFF. In DNA, the CDR3 is TGCGCCAGCAGCCAACGACTAGTTGGGGAGCAGTTCTTC.

This chain uses TRBV5-1 with TRBJ2-2; 12 bases line up with TRBD1. The CDR3 totals 16 residues. CDR1 SGHRS and CDR2 YFSETQ come from the germline V gene. J lost 6 bases, V lost 4 bases, and 7 bases had no gene match. CDR3 in amino acids: CASSPEGQGAPGELFF. CDR3 bases: TGCGCCAGCAGCCCGGAGGGACAGGGGGCGCCCGGGGAGCTGTTTTTT.

The chain employs TRBV5-4 and TRBJ1-1; D not resolved. CDR3 length: 13 amino acids. Germline CDR1 reads SGHNT; CDR2 reads YYREEE (reference sequence). V lost 3 bases to trimming and J lost 5 bases, with 11 bases between them. The CDR3 spells CASSSVGKTEAFF. CDR3 sequence (DNA): TGTGCCAGCAGCTCTGTCGGGAAAACTGAAGCTTTCTTT.

This CDR3 reads CAWSSQGGTEAFF. CDR3 DNA: TGTGCCTGGAGTTCGCAAGGTGGCACTGAAGCTTTCTTT. V and J are TRBV30 and TRBJ1-1, with no clear D. Germline V CDR1 and CDR2: GTSNPN, SVGIG (reference sequence). The CDR3 runs 13 residues. V lost 2 bases and J 4 bases, leaving 11 bases between the germline ends.

The gene calls are TRBV5-1 and TRBJ2-3, with 10 bases identical to TRBD1. Trimming took 1 base from V and 5 from J; bases not matched to a gene: 4. The CDR3 runs 15 residues. Germline lookup yields CDR1 SGHRS and CDR2 YFSETQ. As DNA, the CDR3 is TGCGCCAGCAGCTTGCGTGGGACAGGGGTAGATACGCAGTATTTT. It codes for CASSLRGTGVDTQYF.

The rearrangement uses TRBV27 and TRBJ1-2; possibly TRBD1 for D (6 bases). The CDR3 spans 15 residues. With 4 bases removed from V and 5 bases from J, the gap between germline ends came to 17 bases. Looked up from germline, CDR1 is MNHEY and CDR2 is SMNVEV (reference sequence). This CDR3 reads CASSSMGAGLYGYTF. CDR3 coding DNA: TGTGCCAGCAGTTCAATGGGGGCCGGGCTATATGGCTACACCTTC.

This clone appeared a few times. The J gene is TRBJ1-1, the V gene TRBV5-1; 8 nucleotides match TRBD1. The V gene end was trimmed by 4 bases and the J gene end by 0 bases; junction bases not matched to a gene: 5. CDR1 is SGHRS and CDR2 is YFSETQ in the germline V gene. The CDR3 runs to 15 residues. DNA of the CDR3: TGCGCCAGCAGCGGGGACAGGACATTGAACACTGAAGCTTTCTTT. The encoded protein is CASSGDRTLNTEAFF.

This clone was counted once. This rearrangement joins TRBV18 to TRBJ2-7; D could derive from TRBD1 or TRBD2 (5 bases each). Trimming cost V 5 bases and J 0 bases, with 14 bases left between them. This CDR3 has 15 amino acids. CDR1 is KGHSH, CDR2 LQKENI, per germline. The CDR3, as DNA: TGTGCCAGCTCAGTTGGGGGTACCTCCTCCTACGAGCAGTACTTC. It encodes CASSVGGTSSYEQYF. The variable domain in full, completed from reference TRBV18 and TRBJ2-7, reads NAGVMQNPRHLVRRRGQEARLRCSPMKGHSHVYWYRQLPEEGLKFMVYLQKENIIDESGMPKERFSAEFPKEGPSILRIQQVVRGDSAAYFCASSVGGTSSYEQYFGPGTRLTVT.

The V and J genes are TRBV15 and TRBJ2-5; TRBD2 aligns across 7 bases. The germline V gene encodes CDR1 LNHNV and CDR2 YYDKDF (reference sequence). With 1 base clipped from V and 2 bases from J, the junction kept 7 bases outside the gene matches. The CDR3 sequence is 16 residues long. The CDR3 here is CATSRGDYQEQETQYF. In nucleotides, the CDR3 is TGTGCCACCAGCAGAGGGGACTACCAAGAACAAGAGACCCAGTACTTC.

This chain connects TRBV29-1 to TRBJ1-5, with 7 bases matching TRBD1. The CDR3 sequence is 13 residues long. Germline trimming cut 5 bases from V and 3 bases from J; bases unmatched to any gene: 4. Germline loops: CDR1 SQVTM, CDR2 ANQGSEA. The CDR3 loop reads CSVRDSNNQPQHF. DNA for the CDR3: TGCAGCGTTAGGGACAGCAACAATCAGCCCCAGCATTTT. Full variable domain (remainder filled in from reference TRBV29-1 and TRBJ1-5): SAVISQKPSRDICQRGTSLTIQCQVDSQVTMMFWYRQQPGQSLTLIATANQGSEATYESGFVIDKFPISRPNLTFSTLTVSNMSPEDSSIYLCSVRDSNNQPQHFGDGTRLSIL.

This clone was recorded a few times. The chain has TRBV29-1 and TRBJ2-7; D uncertain. With 1 base removed from V and 9 bases from J, the gap between germline ends came to 10 bases. The CDR3 length is 11 residues. Germline CDR1 and CDR2: SQVTM and ANQGSEA. The CDR3, as DNA: TGCAGCGTTGAAGTTGTTTCCGGGCAGTACTTC. Its protein is CSVEVVSGQYF.

DNA for the CDR3: TGTGCCAGCAGCCCAGGACAGGGGGGCTTCGTCCTGACTTTC. This codes for CASSPGQGGFVLTF. This chain joins TRBV7-3 and TRBJ2-6; 10 bases align to TRBD1. Germline assignment: CDR1 SGHTA and CDR2 FQGTGA. The CDR3 contains 14 residues. V was clipped by 5 bases and J by 12 bases; unmatched bases: 7.

The chain employs TRBV2 and TRBJ1-2; a weak D match, TRBD1 (5 bases). Germline V gives CDR1 SNHLY, CDR2 FYNNEI. CDR3 size: 13 residues. V shed 7 bases and J shed 7 bases, with 16 bases lying between them. DNA for the CDR3: TGTGCCAGCAATCCGTTTCTGGGGGGTGGCTACACCTTC. This translates into CASNPFLGGGYTF.